This T cell receptor beta chain originates from a study of control samples from healthy donors and cancer patients. The CDR3 sequence is 15 residues long. Germline CDR1 is LNHDA and CDR2 is SQIVND (reference sequence). V shed 4 bases and J 4 bases; nucleotides not matched to a gene: 7. Clones were read by immunoSEQ multiplex PCR, and TCRdb kept only the in-frame ones, dropping some. In the table there are 120,000 or so clones, approximately 89% of which are singletons. Material for sequencing was blood. This sequence originates from a man between 60 and 75 years old in good health. The chain couples TRBV19 to TRBJ1-2; 9 bases map to TRBD1. The CDR3, as DNA: TGTGCCAGTAGTAGAACAGGGGGCACGGGCTATGGCTACACCTTC. This gives the protein CASSRTGGTGYGYTF. The variable domain in full, with the rest retrieved from reference TRBV19 and TRBJ1-2, is DGGITQSPKYLFRKEGQNVTLSCEQNLNHDAMYWYRQDPGQGLRLIYYSQIVNDFQKGDIAEGYSVSREKKESFPLTVTSAQKNPTAFYLCASSRTGGTGYGYTFGSGTRLTVV.